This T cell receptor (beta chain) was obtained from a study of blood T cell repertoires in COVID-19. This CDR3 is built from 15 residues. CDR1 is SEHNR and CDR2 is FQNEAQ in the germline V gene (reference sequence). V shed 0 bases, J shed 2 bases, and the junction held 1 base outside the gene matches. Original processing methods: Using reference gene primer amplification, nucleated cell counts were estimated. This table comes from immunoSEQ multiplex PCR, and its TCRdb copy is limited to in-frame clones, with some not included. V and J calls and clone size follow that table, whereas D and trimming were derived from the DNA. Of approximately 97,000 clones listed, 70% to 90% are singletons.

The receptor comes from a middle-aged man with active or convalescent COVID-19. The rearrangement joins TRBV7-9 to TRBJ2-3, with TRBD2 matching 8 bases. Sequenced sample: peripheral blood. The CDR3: CASSLASGATDTQYF. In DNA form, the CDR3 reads TGTGCCAGCAGCTTAGCTAGCGGGGCCACAGATACGCAGTATTTT.